The clone carrying this T cell receptor (beta chain) was recorded a few times. What it binds is unknown. This specimen comes from a study of T cell repertoires in cytomegalovirus infection. Study-level information: Both a matching HLA type and CMV infection were indicated by public TCR beta signatures. Study conclusions and caveats: Cumulative frequency (of public TCR beta family members) identified carriers of CMV plus the relevant HLA. HLA-C-restricted TCR beta clonotypes specific for CMV led the ex vivo response.

One entry per CDR3 protein, called by TCRdb with MiXCR from the reads. The data contain around 450,000 distinct CDR3 sequences, approximately 32% of them seen just once; the ten biggest clones take up roughly 15%. V lost 0 bases to trimming and J lost 2 bases, with 15 bases between them. Germline CDR1 is DFQATT and CDR2 is SNEGSKA (reference sequence). The CDR3 is 16 residues long. The receptor's source is a human donor in good health (CMV status not recorded). Some clones in this sample may be carry-over from other donors' samples. The sample was PBMCs. This chain joins TRBV20-1 and TRBJ2-3; D is unresolved. CDR3 sequence: CSARDDLVSDTDTQYF. The CDR3 nucleotides read TGCAGTGCTAGAGACGACTTAGTTTCGGACACAGATACGCAGTATTTT.